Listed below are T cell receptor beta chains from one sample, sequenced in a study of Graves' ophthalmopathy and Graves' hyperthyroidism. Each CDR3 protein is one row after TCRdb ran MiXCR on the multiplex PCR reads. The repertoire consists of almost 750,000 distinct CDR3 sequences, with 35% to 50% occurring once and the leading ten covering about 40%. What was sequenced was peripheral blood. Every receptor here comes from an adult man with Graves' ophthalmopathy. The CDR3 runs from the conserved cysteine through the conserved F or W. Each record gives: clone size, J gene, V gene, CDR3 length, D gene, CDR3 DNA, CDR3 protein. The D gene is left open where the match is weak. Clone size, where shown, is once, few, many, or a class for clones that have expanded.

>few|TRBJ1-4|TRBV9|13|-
TGTGCCAGCTCACCACCGTTGGATGAAAAACTGTTTTTT
CASSPPLDEKLFF
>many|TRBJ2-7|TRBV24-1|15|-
TGTGCCACCAGTGATTTCGGGCAGGGGTGCTACGAGCAGTACTTC
CATSDFGQGCYEQYF
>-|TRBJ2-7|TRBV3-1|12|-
TGTGCCGGCAGCCAAGGAGGTGACGAGCAGTACTTC
CAGSQGGDEQYF
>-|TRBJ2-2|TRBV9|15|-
TGTGCCAGCAGCGTGGGAATCACGAACACCGGGGAGCTGTTTTTT
CASSVGITNTGELFF
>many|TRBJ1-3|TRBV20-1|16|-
TGCAGTGCTAGCGGATTGGACATACTCTCTGGAAACACCATATATTTT
CSASGLDILSGNTIYF
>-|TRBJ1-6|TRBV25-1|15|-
TGTGCCAGCAGTGATAGTGCCGGGGAGGATTCACCCCTCCACTTT
CASSDSAGEDSPLHF
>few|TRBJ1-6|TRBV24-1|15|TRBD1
TGTGCCACCAAGCTCTCCGGGACAGGGGATTCACCCCTCCACTTT
CATKLSGTGDSPLHF
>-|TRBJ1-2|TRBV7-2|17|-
TGTGCCAGCAGCGCCCAGGTACCAGGAACCAGGGGCTATGGCTACACCTTC
CASSAQVPGTRGYGYTF
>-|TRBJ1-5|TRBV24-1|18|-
TGTGCCAGCAGTTACTCATTCGGCAGGGGAGGGATCAATCAGCCCCAGCATTTT
CASSYSFGRGGINQPQHF
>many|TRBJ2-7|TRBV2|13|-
TGTGCCAGCAGTGTAAAGGGGTCCCACGAGCAGTACTTC
CASSVKGSHEQYF
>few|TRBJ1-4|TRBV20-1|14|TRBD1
TGCAGTGCATTTCAGGGGGTGGCTAATGAAAAACTGTTTTTT
CSAFQGVANEKLFF
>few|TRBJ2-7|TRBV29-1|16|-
TGCAGCGTTGAAAGAGTGGGGCCGCGAGGCGACTACGAGCAGTACTTC
CSVERVGPRGDYEQYF
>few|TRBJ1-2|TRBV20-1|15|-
TGCAGTGCTAGAGGGTCGGCAGGGGCTTCCTATGGCTACACCTTC
CSARGSAGASYGYTF
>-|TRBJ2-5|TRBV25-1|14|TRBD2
TGTGCCAGCAGTACTAGCGGGAGGCGTGAGACCCAGTACTTC
CASSTSGRRETQYF
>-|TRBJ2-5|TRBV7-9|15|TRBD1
TGTGCCAGCAGTTCCCCCGCCCGACAGGGGGAGACCCAGTACTTC
CASSSPARQGETQYF
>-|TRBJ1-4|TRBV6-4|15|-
TGTGCCAGCAGTGGCGGGGACGGCGCGATCGAAAAACTGTTTTTT
CASSGGDGAIEKLFF
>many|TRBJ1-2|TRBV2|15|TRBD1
TGTGCCAGCACCGAAACCGGGACAGGGTTGAGTGGCTACACCTTC
CASTETGTGLSGYTF
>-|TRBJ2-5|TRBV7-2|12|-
TGTGCCAGCAGCTTGGACAGAGGGACCCAGTACTTC
CASSLDRGTQYF
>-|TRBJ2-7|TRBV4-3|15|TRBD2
TGCGCCAGCAGCTCCTCTAGCGGGGGCTCCTACGAGCAGTACTTC
CASSSSSGGSYEQYF
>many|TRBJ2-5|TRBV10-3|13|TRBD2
TGTGCCATCAAACAGACTAGCGAAGAGACCCAGTACTTC
CAIKQTSEETQYF
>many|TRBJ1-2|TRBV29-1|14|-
TGCAGCGTTGGGACCCGATTATGGGACTATGGCTACACCTTC
CSVGTRLWDYGYTF
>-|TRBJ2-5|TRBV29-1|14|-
TGCAGCGTCGAAGATCGGGAGTTAGAAGAGACCCAGTACTTC
CSVEDRELEETQYF
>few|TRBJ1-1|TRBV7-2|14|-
TGTGCCAGCAGTCCCGCTGGGGGGAGCACTGAAGCTTTCTTT
CASSPAGGSTEAFF
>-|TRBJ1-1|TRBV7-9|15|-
TGTGCCAGCAGCCAAGTTGGGGGGAAGAACACTGAAGCTTTCTTT
CASSQVGGKNTEAFF
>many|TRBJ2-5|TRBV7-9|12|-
TGTGCCAGCAGTCCCGGTTGGGAGACCCAGTACTTC
CASSPGWETQYF
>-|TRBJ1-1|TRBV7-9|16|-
TGTGCCAGCAGCCCAGGGGTCGGGGCGATGGACACTGAAGCTTTCTTT
CASSPGVGAMDTEAFF
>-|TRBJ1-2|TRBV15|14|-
TGTGCCACCAGCAGAGATTGGGACTCCTATGGCTACACCTTC
CATSRDWDSYGYTF
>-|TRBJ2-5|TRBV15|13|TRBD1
TGTGCCACCAACAGGGGGCGCTTTGAGACCCAGTACTTC
CATNRGRFETQYF
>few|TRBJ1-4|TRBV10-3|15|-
TGTGCCAGCAGTGAAGCGAATCTGTGGGTTGAAAAACTGTTTTTT
CASSEANLWVEKLFF
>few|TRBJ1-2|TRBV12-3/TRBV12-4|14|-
TGTGCCAGCAGTTTATCCGGGGTAGACTATGGCTACACCTTC
CASSLSGVDYGYTF
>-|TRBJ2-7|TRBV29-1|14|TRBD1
TGCAGCGGGGGACAGGGCGGTGGAGGCTACGAGCAGTACTTC
CSGGQGGGGYEQYF
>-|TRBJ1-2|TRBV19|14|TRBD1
TGTGCCAGTGGTGATAACAGGGGGCTGGATGGCTACACCTTC
CASGDNRGLDGYTF
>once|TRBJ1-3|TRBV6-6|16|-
TGTGCCAGCACCCTCGGGGGAGGTTCGTCTGGAAACACCATATATTTT
CASTLGGGSSGNTIYF
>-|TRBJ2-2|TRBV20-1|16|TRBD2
TGCAGTGCTAGGACCCTAGCGGGAGTAGAGTCCGGGGAGCTGTTTTTT
CSARTLAGVESGELFF
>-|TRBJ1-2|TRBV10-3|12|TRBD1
TGTGCCATCAGTGTCCGGGACAGGGAGTACACCTTC
CAISVRDREYTF
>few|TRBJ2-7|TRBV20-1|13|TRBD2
TGCAGTGCTATACTAAGCGGGAGAGGAGAGCAGTACTTC
CSAILSGRGEQYF
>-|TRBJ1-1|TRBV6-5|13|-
TGTGCCAGCAGGAAGGTGGGGGGGACTGAAGCTTTCTTT
CASRKVGGTEAFF
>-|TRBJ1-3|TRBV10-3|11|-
TGTGCCATCAGTGAGGGGGACACCATATATTTT
CAISEGDTIYF
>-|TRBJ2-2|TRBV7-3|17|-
TGTGCCAGCAGCCCCCAAAGAGGAAATACGAACACCGGGGAGCTGTTTTTT
CASSPQRGNTNTGELFF